This T cell receptor (beta chain) was recovered during a study of Graves' ophthalmopathy and Graves' hyperthyroidism. Study context: Peripheral blood collection took place at initial diagnosis, before any treatment.

Among the exclusions were patients with other autoimmune diseases, uncontrolled infections, pregnancy or lactation. TCR beta CDR3 amplification used RNA transcripts. HTBI-primed first-round RT-PCR preceded second-round multiplex PCR. MiXCR, applied by TCRdb to the multiplex PCR reads, yields one record per CDR3 protein. The sample consists of hundreds of thousands of distinct CDR3 sequences, roughly 40% of them appearing once. Trimming stripped 1 base from V and 7 bases from J, with 13 bases between. Germline CDR1 and CDR2: SGHTA and FQGNSA. The CDR3 spans 14 residues. The sample consisted of peripheral blood. The TCR originated in an adult man with Graves' ophthalmopathy. The chain joins TRBV7-2 to TRBJ1-2; D may be TRBD1 (5 bases). CDR3 region: CASSLGPVRGGYTF. CDR3 DNA sequence: TGTGCCAGCAGCTTAGGTCCGGTGAGGGGTGGCTACACCTTC.